A selection of T cell receptor beta chains follows, all from one sample in a study of PD-1 blockade in classical Hodgkin lymphoma. Sequenced by immunoSEQ multiplex PCR; TCRdb stores in-frame clones only, minus some. The sample has about 35,000 clones; roughly two thirds are singletons. This sample comprised peripheral blood mononuclear cells (PBMCs), obtained before the second cycle of nivolumab. Receptors originate from a human donor with classical Hodgkin lymphoma. The CDR3 runs from the conserved cysteine through the conserved F or W. D genes are given only for firm matches. Only part of the rows carry a size: once, few, many, or a class if the clone is expanded.

D: NA; V: TRBV7-3; size: NA; length: 15; J: TRBJ1-5; DNA: TGTGCCAGCAGCTTAGACGGAGTTCGCAATCAGCCCCAGCATTTT; CDR3: CASSLDGVRNQPQHF
D: NA; V: TRBV7-8; size: few; length: 12; J: TRBJ2-2; DNA: TGTGCCAGCAGCTTTCAGGCCGGGGAGCTGTTTTTT; CDR3: CASSFQAGELFF
D: TRBD1; V: TRBV5-1; size: few; length: 15; J: TRBJ2-1; DNA: TGCGCCAGCAGAGATCCGGGACAGGGGTGGAACGGGCAGTTCTTC; CDR3: CASRDPGQGWNGQFF
D: TRBD1; V: TRBV7-6; size: NA; length: 15; J: TRBJ1-2; DNA: TGTGCCAGCTCTCAAGACAGGGGGCATAACTATGGCTACACCTTC; CDR3: CASSQDRGHNYGYTF
D: TRBD1; V: TRBV18; size: NA; length: 15; J: TRBJ1-2; DNA: TGTGCCAGCTCACCACCGGCGACAGGGTACTTCGGCTACACCTTC; CDR3: CASSPPATGYFGYTF
D: NA; V: TRBV11-3; size: NA; length: 13; J: TRBJ1-4; DNA: TGTGCCAGCAGCGTAGGGACAAATGAAAAACTGTTTTTT; CDR3: CASSVGTNEKLFF
D: NA; V: TRBV7-8; size: NA; length: 14; J: TRBJ2-7; DNA: TGTGCCAGCAGCTTGCGGACAGCGACCTACGAGCAGTACTTC; CDR3: CASSLRTATYEQYF
D: TRBD2; V: TRBV29-1; size: NA; length: 14; J: TRBJ2-7; DNA: TGCAGCGTATCTGGAGGGAGGGAGTGGTACGAGCAGTACTTC; CDR3: CSVSGGREWYEQYF
D: NA; V: TRBV10-1; size: few; length: 14; J: TRBJ1-1; DNA: TGCGCCAGCAGCGGCGACTCCGGACAGAATGAAGCTTTCTTT; CDR3: CASSGDSGQNEAFF
D: NA; V: TRBV21-1; size: NA; length: 15; J: TRBJ2-5; DNA: TGTGCCTTGCCCGGACAGGGGGTAATCCAAGAGACCCAGTACTTC; CDR3: CALPGQGVIQETQYF
D: NA; V: TRBV7-9; size: few; length: 13; J: TRBJ1-1; DNA: TGTGCCAGCAATCCAGGGGCAAACACTGAAGCTTTCTTT; CDR3: CASNPGANTEAFF
D: NA; V: TRBV5-4; size: NA; length: 14; J: TRBJ2-7; DNA: TGTGCCAGCAGTCTTCAGGGGAGCTCCTACGAGCAGTACTTC; CDR3: CASSLQGSSYEQYF
D: TRBD2; V: TRBV28; size: NA; length: 15; J: TRBJ2-3; DNA: TGTGCCAGCAGTTTCCCTAGCGGCGTTACAGATACGCAGTATTTT; CDR3: CASSFPSGVTDTQYF
D: NA; V: TRBV19; size: NA; length: 12; J: TRBJ1-2; DNA: TGTGCCACCCTGGGGCAGAACTATGGCTACACCTTC; CDR3: CATLGQNYGYTF
D: NA; V: TRBV6-5; size: NA; length: 15; J: TRBJ2-7; DNA: TGTGCCAGCAGTTCCCCGGGGACTTCCTCCTACGAGCAGTACTTC; CDR3: CASSSPGTSSYEQYF
D: TRBD2; V: TRBV2; size: NA; length: 15; J: TRBJ2-1; DNA: TGTGCCAGCTCAACTAGCGGGAGCTCCTACAATGAGCAGTTCTTC; CDR3: CASSTSGSSYNEQFF
D: NA; V: TRBV30; size: few; length: 15; J: TRBJ1-5; DNA: TGTGCCTGGAGTGTACCAGGGATGAGCAATCAGCCCCAGCATTTT; CDR3: CAWSVPGMSNQPQHF
D: NA; V: TRBV7-2; size: NA; length: 14; J: TRBJ2-7; DNA: TGTGCCAGCAGCCCCGGCTGGGGAAGGTACGAGCAGTACTTC; CDR3: CASSPGWGRYEQYF
D: TRBD1; V: TRBV6-6; size: NA; length: 13; J: TRBJ1-4; DNA: TGTGCCAGTGCGGGACAGAGTACTGAAAAACTGTTTTTT; CDR3: CASAGQSTEKLFF
D: TRBD2; V: TRBV11-2; size: NA; length: 15; J: TRBJ2-7; DNA: TGTGCCAGCAGCCTAGAGGGACTAGCGGCCTACGAGCAGTACTTC; CDR3: CASSLEGLAAYEQYF
D: TRBD2; V: TRBV2; size: NA; length: 16; J: TRBJ2-3; DNA: TGTGCCAGCAGCGACGGAGCGGGGGTCCCGGGGGATACGCAGTATTTT; CDR3: CASSDGAGVPGDTQYF
D: NA; V: TRBV28; size: NA; length: 13; J: TRBJ2-2; DNA: TGTGCCAGCAGTTTAATGAACACCGGGGAGCTGTTTTTT; CDR3: CASSLMNTGELFF
D: TRBD1; V: TRBV10-3; size: once; length: 14; J: TRBJ2-2; DNA: TGTGCCATCACCGGGACAGGGGGTACCGGGGAGCTGTTTTTT; CDR3: CAITGTGGTGELFF
D: NA; V: TRBV4-1; size: NA; length: 15; J: TRBJ1-3; DNA: TGCGCCAGCAGCCAAGAGGGCTCGGGGGGAAACACCATATATTTT; CDR3: CASSQEGSGGNTIYF
D: TRBD2; V: TRBV7-2; size: NA; length: 15; J: TRBJ2-1; DNA: TGTGCCAGCAGCTCGGATAGCGGGACCTACAATGAGCAGTTCTTC; CDR3: CASSSDSGTYNEQFF
D: NA; V: TRBV6-5; size: NA; length: 15; J: TRBJ1-2; DNA: TGTGCCAGCATTGTATCCGGGACTGACAACTATGGCTACACCTTC; CDR3: CASIVSGTDNYGYTF
D: NA; V: TRBV4-3; size: NA; length: 15; J: TRBJ2-7; DNA: TGCGCCAGCAGCCAAGGACTTAGCGGCTCCTACGAGCAGTACTTC; CDR3: CASSQGLSGSYEQYF
D: NA; V: TRBV30; size: few; length: 13; J: TRBJ1-6; DNA: TGTGCCTGGAGTGTACAGGCGGATTCACCCCTCCACTTT; CDR3: CAWSVQADSPLHF
D: NA; V: TRBV10-3; size: NA; length: 13; J: TRBJ2-5; DNA: TGTGCCATCAGTGCCACGGGACCGGAGACCCAGTACTTC; CDR3: CAISATGPETQYF
D: NA; V: TRBV27; size: NA; length: 13; J: TRBJ1-2; DNA: TGTGCCAGCAGCCGCAGGGGAGGGTATGGCTACACCTTC; CDR3: CASSRRGGYGYTF
D: NA; V: TRBV19; size: NA; length: 15; J: TRBJ1-5; DNA: TGTGCCAGTAGTATAGATTCTGGGGGGTTGGAGCCCCAGCATTTT; CDR3: CASSIDSGGLEPQHF
D: NA; V: TRBV28; size: NA; length: 14; J: TRBJ1-4; DNA: TGTGCCAGCAGTTTAAGGGGGTCCGGTGAAAAACTGTTTTTT; CDR3: CASSLRGSGEKLFF
D: TRBD1; V: TRBV5-1; size: few; length: 16; J: TRBJ2-2; DNA: TGCGCCAGCAAGGGGGGACAGGGTTGGAACACCGGGGAGCTGTTTTTT; CDR3: CASKGGQGWNTGELFF
D: NA; V: TRBV2; size: few; length: 13; J: TRBJ1-4; DNA: TGTGCCAGCAAATGGACACCAGAAGAAAAACTGTTTTTT; CDR3: CASKWTPEEKLFF
D: NA; V: TRBV19; size: NA; length: 13; J: TRBJ2-2; DNA: TGTGCCAGTATGAAGGGTTCCACCGGGGAGCTGTTTTTT; CDR3: CASMKGSTGELFF
D: NA; V: TRBV11-3; size: NA; length: 16; J: TRBJ2-1; DNA: TGTGCCAGCAGCTCCCGGGGAGGAGGACCTTACAATGAGCAGTTCTTC; CDR3: CASSSRGGGPYNEQFF
D: NA; V: TRBV5-1; size: NA; length: 15; J: TRBJ2-1; DNA: TGCGCCAGCAGCTTGGTCGGCAGGACTTACAATGAGCAGTTCTTC; CDR3: CASSLVGRTYNEQFF
D: TRBD1; V: TRBV27; size: once; length: 14; J: TRBJ1-2; DNA: TGTGCCAGCAGTTTATCGGGACAGGGTCTAGGCTACACCTTC; CDR3: CASSLSGQGLGYTF
D: NA; V: TRBV19; size: NA; length: 14; J: TRBJ1-2; DNA: TGTGCCAGCTCCCGGAGGGGCTCCACTGGAGGCTACACCTTC; CDR3: CASSRRGSTGGYTF
D: TRBD1; V: TRBV7-3; size: NA; length: 17; J: TRBJ2-1; DNA: TGTGCCAGCAGCTTAGTCTCCGGACAGGGGCTGGTCACTGAGCAGTTCTTC; CDR3: CASSLVSGQGLVTEQFF